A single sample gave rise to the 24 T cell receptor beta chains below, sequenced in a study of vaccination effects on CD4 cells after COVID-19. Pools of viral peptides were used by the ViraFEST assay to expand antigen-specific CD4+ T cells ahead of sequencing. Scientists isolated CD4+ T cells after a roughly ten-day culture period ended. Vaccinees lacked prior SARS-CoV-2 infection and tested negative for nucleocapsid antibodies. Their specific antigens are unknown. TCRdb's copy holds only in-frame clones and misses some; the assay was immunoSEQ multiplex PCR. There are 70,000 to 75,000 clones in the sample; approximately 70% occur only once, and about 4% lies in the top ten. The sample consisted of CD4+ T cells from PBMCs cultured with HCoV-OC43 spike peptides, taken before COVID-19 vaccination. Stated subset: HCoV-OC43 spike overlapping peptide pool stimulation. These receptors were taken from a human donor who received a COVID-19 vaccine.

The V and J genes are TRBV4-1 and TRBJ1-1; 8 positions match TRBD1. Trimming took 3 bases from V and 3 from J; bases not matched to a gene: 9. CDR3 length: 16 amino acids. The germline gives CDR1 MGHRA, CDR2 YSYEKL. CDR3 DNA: TGCGCCAGCAGCCATCCTACAGGGGGTTGGGACACTGAAGCTTTCTTT. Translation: CASSHPTGGWDTEAFF.

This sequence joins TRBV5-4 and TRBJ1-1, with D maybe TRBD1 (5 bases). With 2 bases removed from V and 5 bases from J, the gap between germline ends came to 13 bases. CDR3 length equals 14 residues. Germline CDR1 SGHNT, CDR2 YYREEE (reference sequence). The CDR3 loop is CASSFPGIETEAFF. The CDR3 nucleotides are TGTGCCAGCAGCTTCCCAGGGATCGAAACTGAAGCTTTCTTT.

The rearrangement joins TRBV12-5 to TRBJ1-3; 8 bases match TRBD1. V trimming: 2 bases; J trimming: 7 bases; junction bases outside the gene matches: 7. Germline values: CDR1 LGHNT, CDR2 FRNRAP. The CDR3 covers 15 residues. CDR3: CASGLMDRAGNTIYF. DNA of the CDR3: TGTGCTAGTGGTTTGATGGACAGGGCCGGGAACACCATATATTTT.

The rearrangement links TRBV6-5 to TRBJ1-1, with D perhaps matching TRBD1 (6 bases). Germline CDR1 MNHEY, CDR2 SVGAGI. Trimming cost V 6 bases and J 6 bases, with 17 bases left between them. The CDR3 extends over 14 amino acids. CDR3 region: CASSEIPGVAEAFF. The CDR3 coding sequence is TGTGCCAGCAGCGAGATACCAGGGGTCGCTGAAGCTTTCTTT.

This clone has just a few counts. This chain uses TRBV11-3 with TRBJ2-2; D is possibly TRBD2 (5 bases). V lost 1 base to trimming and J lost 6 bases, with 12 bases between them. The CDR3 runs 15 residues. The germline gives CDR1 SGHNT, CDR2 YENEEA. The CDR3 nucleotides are TGTGCCAGCAGCTTAGGCCTGGAGGTGGCCGGGGAGCTGTTTTTT. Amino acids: CASSLGLEVAGELFF.

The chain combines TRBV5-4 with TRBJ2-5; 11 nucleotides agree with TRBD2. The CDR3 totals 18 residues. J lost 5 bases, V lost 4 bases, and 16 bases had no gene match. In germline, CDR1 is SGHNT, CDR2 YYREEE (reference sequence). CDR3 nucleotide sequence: TGTGCCAGCAGCCCCTGGCAACTAGCGGGGGTCAGGGGGGAGACCCAGTACTTC. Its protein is CASSPWQLAGVRGETQYF.

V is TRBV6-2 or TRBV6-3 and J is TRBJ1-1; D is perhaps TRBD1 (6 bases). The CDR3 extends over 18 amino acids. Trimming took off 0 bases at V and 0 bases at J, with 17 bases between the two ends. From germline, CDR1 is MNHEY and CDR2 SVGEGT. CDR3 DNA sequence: TGTGCCAGCAGTTACTCGACGGCAGGGGTCCTGATGAACACTGAAGCTTTCTTT. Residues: CASSYSTAGVLMNTEAFF.

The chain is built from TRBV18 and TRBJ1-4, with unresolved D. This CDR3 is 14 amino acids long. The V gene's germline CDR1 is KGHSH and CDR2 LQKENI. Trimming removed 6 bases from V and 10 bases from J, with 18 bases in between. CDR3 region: CASSTQFPSGKLFF. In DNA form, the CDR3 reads TGTGCCAGCTCGACACAGTTTCCCAGCGGAAAACTGTTTTTT.

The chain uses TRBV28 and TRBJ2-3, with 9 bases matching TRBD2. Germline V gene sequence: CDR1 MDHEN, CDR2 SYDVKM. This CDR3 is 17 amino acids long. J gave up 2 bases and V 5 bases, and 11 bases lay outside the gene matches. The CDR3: CASSPGGGGALTDTQYF. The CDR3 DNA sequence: TGTGCCAGCAGTCCGGGCGGCGGGGGGGCCCTCACAGATACGCAGTATTTT.

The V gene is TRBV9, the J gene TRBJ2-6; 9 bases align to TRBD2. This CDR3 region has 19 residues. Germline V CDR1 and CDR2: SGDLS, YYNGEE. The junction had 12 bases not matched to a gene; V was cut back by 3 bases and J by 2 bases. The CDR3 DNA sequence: TGTGCCAGCAGCGATCGCGGGAGGGTTATACTCCCTGGGGCCAACGTCCTGACTTTC. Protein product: CASSDRGRVILPGANVLTF.

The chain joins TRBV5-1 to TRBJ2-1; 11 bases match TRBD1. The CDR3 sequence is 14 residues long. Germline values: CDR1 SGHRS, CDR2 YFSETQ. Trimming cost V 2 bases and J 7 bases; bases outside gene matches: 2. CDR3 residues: CASSFWDRGNEQFF. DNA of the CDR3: TGCGCCAGCAGCTTTTGGGACAGGGGGAATGAGCAGTTCTTC.

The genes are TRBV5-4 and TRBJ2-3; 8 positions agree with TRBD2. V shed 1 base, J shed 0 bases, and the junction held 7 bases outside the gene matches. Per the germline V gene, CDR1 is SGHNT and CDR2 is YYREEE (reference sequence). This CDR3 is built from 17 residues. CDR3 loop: CASSLHVRGGSTDTQYF. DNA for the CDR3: TGTGCCAGCAGCTTGCATGTACGGGGGGGTAGCACAGATACGCAGTATTTT.

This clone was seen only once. The CDR3 region is CASSFVGDTLQAGYGYTF. In nucleotides, the CDR3 is TGTGCCAGCAGCTTCGTGGGGGACACCCTCCAGGCAGGCTATGGCTACACCTTC. The J gene is TRBJ1-2, the V gene TRBV11-3, with a possible D match to TRBD1 (6 bases). The germline gives CDR1 SGHNT, CDR2 YENEEA. This CDR3 region has 18 residues. The V and J ends lost 3 bases and 4 bases respectively, with 24 bases between them.

The CDR3 loop is CATSDQSTSQETQYF. In DNA form, the CDR3 reads TGTGCCACCAGTGACCAAAGTACTTCCCAAGAGACCCAGTACTTC. The gene calls are TRBV24-1 and TRBJ2-5; unclear D gene. V lost 4 bases and J lost 1, with 12 bases in between. This CDR3 is 15 amino acids long. Germline V lookup: CDR1 KGHDR, CDR2 SFDVKD.

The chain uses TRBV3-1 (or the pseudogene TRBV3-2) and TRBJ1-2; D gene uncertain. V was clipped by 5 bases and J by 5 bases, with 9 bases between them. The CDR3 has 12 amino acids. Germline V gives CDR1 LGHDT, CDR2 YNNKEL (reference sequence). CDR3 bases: TGTGCCAGCAGCTCGTCAGCTTATGGCTACACCTTC. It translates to CASSSSAYGYTF.

For the CDR3, the DNA is TGTGCCAGCACTAACAGGGATCAGCCCCAGCATTTT. As protein: CASTNRDQPQHF. The chain recombines TRBV2 with TRBJ1-5; TRBD1 might be the D (6 bases). V dropped 7 bases and J dropped 5 bases, with 9 bases sitting between them. This CDR3 is 12 amino acids long. The germline V gene has CDR1 SNHLY and CDR2 FYNNEI. Complete variable domain (other parts from reference TRBV2 and TRBJ1-5): EPEVTQTPSHQVTQMGQEVILRCVPISNHLYFYWYRQILGQKVEFLVSFYNNEISEKSEIFDDQFSVERPDGSNFTLKIRSTKLEDSAMYFCASTNRDQPQHFGDGTRLSIL.

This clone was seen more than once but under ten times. CDR3 coding DNA: TGTGCCAGCAGCCTCGGGACTAGGGGCACCGGGGAGCTGTTTTTT. Its protein is CASSLGTRGTGELFF. This chain joins TRBV7-2 and TRBJ2-2; 8 bases are a match to TRBD2. The V segment lost 5 bases and the J segment 4 bases; nucleotides outside the gene matches: 6. The CDR3 has 15 residues. The germline V gene has CDR1 SGHTA and CDR2 FQGNSA. The full variable domain, with the rest looked up from reference TRBV7-2 and TRBJ2-2, is GAGVSQSPSNKVTEKGKDVELRCDPISGHTALYWYRQSLGQGLEFLIYFQGNSAPDKSGLPSDRFSAERTGGSVSTLTIQRTQQEDSAVYLCASSLGTRGTGELFFGEGSRLTVL.

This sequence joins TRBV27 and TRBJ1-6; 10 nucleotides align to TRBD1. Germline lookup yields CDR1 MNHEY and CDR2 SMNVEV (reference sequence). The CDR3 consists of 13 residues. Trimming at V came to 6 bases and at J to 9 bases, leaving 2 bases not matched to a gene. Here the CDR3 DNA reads TGTGCCAGCAGCCGGGACAGGGGTTCACCCCTCCACTTT. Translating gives CASSRDRGSPLHF.

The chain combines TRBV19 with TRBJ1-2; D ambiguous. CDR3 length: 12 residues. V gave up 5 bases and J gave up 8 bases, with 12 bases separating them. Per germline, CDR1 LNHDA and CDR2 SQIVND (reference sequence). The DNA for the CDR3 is TGTGCCAGTAGTTCCCGTTTGGGAGGCTACACCTTC. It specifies CASSSRLGGYTF.

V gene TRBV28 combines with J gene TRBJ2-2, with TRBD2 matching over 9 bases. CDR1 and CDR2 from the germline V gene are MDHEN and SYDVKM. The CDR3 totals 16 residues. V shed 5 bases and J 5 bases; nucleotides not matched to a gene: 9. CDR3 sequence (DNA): TGTGCCAGCAGTGTGGCGGCGGGGGGGCGGACCGGGGAGCTGTTTTTT. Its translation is CASSVAAGGRTGELFF.

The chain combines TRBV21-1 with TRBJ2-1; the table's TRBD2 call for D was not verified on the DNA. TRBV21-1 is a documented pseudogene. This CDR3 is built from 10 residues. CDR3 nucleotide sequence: TGTGCCAGCGCCTCTGGAGTTTCGTTCTTC. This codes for CASASGVSFF.

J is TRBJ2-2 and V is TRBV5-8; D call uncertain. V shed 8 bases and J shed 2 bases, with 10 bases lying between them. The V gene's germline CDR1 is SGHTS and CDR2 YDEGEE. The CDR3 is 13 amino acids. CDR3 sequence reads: CARGRPNTGELFF. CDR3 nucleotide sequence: TGTGCCAGAGGGCGGCCTAACACCGGGGAGCTGTTTTTT.

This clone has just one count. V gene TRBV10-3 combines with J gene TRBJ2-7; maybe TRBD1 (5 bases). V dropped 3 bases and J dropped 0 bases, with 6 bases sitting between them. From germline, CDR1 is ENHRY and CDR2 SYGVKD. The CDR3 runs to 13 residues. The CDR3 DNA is TGTGCCATCAGTGATCAGGGCTCCTACGAGCAGTACGTC. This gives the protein CAISDQGSYEQYV.

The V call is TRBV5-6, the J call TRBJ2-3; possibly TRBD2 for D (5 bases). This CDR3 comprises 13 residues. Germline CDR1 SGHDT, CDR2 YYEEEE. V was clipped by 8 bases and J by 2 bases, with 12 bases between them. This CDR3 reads CASSRVFTDTQYF. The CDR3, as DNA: TGTGCCAGTTCGAGGGTCTTCACAGATACGCAGTATTTT.